These T cell receptor beta chains were read from a single sample in a study of vaccination and CD4 T cells after COVID-19. Antigen specificity for these receptors is unknown. TCRdb passed the PCR reads through MiXCR, listing each CDR3 protein once. The sample includes around 12,000 distinct CDR3 sequences, roughly two fifths seen only once; the top ten take approximately 9.6%. Sequenced here: CD4+ T cells from blood, cultured in vitro, sampled after SARS-CoV-2 vaccination. The receptor source for this set is a human donor who had recovered from COVID-19. Each CDR3 is given without its conserved first and last residue. The size field is filled for only some rows; it gives once, few, many or a size class.

v_call: TRBV7-8; clone_size: NA; cdr3_aa: ASRVIPGQGTYGYT
v_call: TRBV4-1; clone_size: few; cdr3_aa: ASSQDGGGMNTEAF
v_call: TRBV7-8; clone_size: few; cdr3_aa: ASSQPPGQGWNTGELF
v_call: TRBV30; clone_size: NA; cdr3_aa: AWSLPPNQPQH
v_call: TRBV10-2; clone_size: NA; cdr3_aa: ASLEGGTDTQY
v_call: TRBV24-1; clone_size: NA; cdr3_aa: ATSDNRGISGANVLT
v_call: TRBV6-4; clone_size: NA; cdr3_aa: ASSDGTGWGTDTQY
v_call: TRBV20-1; clone_size: NA; cdr3_aa: SASQAGRTYNQPQH
v_call: TRBV7-2; clone_size: few; cdr3_aa: ASSSGPINYEQY
v_call: TRBV6-2/TRBV6-3; clone_size: medium-sized; cdr3_aa: ASSAARDEKLF
v_call: TRBV11-2; clone_size: NA; cdr3_aa: ASSSSRNTNIQY
v_call: TRBV7-9; clone_size: NA; cdr3_aa: ASNPGTSLHEQY
v_call: TRBV7-6; clone_size: few; cdr3_aa: ASRLNTGELF
v_call: TRBV25-1; clone_size: few; cdr3_aa: ASSEYGLENGYT
v_call: TRBV20-1; clone_size: NA; cdr3_aa: SARDSGRFNYGYT
v_call: TRBV7-9; clone_size: once; cdr3_aa: ASSLVLSGSYNEQF
v_call: TRBV7-6; clone_size: few; cdr3_aa: ASSRNMVGQGTPTEAF
v_call: TRBV6-1; clone_size: few; cdr3_aa: ASSAPLGEVH
v_call: TRBV6-1; clone_size: few; cdr3_aa: ASQTGAVFGGYT
v_call: TRBV30; clone_size: NA; cdr3_aa: AYRGEVGLRGNEQF
v_call: TRBV6-1; clone_size: NA; cdr3_aa: ASSREVTPNTEAF
v_call: TRBV20-1; clone_size: few; cdr3_aa: SARYKIVTGGNYGYT
v_call: TRBV20-1; clone_size: NA; cdr3_aa: SAIGPNEKLF
v_call: TRBV2; clone_size: NA; cdr3_aa: ASSLDRANYGYT
v_call: TRBV30; clone_size: NA; cdr3_aa: AWSVLTETGGEAF
v_call: TRBV6-1; clone_size: NA; cdr3_aa: ASGSTDTQY
v_call: TRBV30; clone_size: NA; cdr3_aa: AWSGGGVGSPLH
v_call: TRBV20-1; clone_size: NA; cdr3_aa: SAGRQTNQPQR
v_call: TRBV5-1; clone_size: NA; cdr3_aa: ASSLAFRTSGIRGGEQF
v_call: TRBV10-3; clone_size: NA; cdr3_aa: AISEDPSGRNDEQY
v_call: TRBV2; clone_size: NA; cdr3_aa: ASSENRDQPQH
v_call: TRBV18; clone_size: NA; cdr3_aa: ASSPQNSGTGRDYGYT
v_call: TRBV7-9; clone_size: once; cdr3_aa: ASSPWGVSSGANVLT
v_call: TRBV25-1; clone_size: NA; cdr3_aa: ASSGQGASGNTIY
v_call: TRBV5-3; clone_size: NA; cdr3_aa: ASTTQAGGPYEQY
v_call: TRBV6-1; clone_size: NA; cdr3_aa: ASSAGLVGGYT
v_call: TRBV19; clone_size: NA; cdr3_aa: ASSPGQNTEAF
v_call: TRBV7-2; clone_size: few; cdr3_aa: ASTPGWNTEAF
v_call: TRBV20-1; clone_size: NA; cdr3_aa: SASSTLRETQY
v_call: TRBV20-1; clone_size: NA; cdr3_aa: SAPPWGAEAF
v_call: TRBV20-1; clone_size: NA; cdr3_aa: SAPRLSGGLPYNEQF
v_call: TRBV19; clone_size: NA; cdr3_aa: ASSMGAGTQY
v_call: TRBV28; clone_size: NA; cdr3_aa: ATLSGANVLT
v_call: TRBV11-3; clone_size: NA; cdr3_aa: ASSLVAGASGANVLT
v_call: TRBV9; clone_size: once; cdr3_aa: AGSQDLSHTDTQY
v_call: TRBV28; clone_size: NA; cdr3_aa: ASRTGEPIYGYT